This is a list of T cell receptor beta chains from one sample in a study of Graves' ophthalmopathy and Graves' hyperthyroidism. TCRdb reprocessed the multiplex PCR reads with MiXCR, giving one entry per CDR3 protein. The repertoire holds 650,000 to 900,000 distinct CDR3 sequences, with about 44% as singletons. What was sequenced was peripheral blood. The source is an adult man with Graves' ophthalmopathy. The conserved cysteine and the conserved F or W are not part of the CDR3 here. Each record gives: clone size, V gene, CDR3 length, CDR3 protein. Clone size, where shown, is once, few, many, or a class for clones that have expanded.

. TRBV10-1 13 ASMVLWEVDQPQH
few TRBV9 13 ASTRGGGAQETQY
. TRBV29-1 12 SAGGGLAAYGQY
. TRBV2 15 ASSASGFGSGANVLT
once TRBV19 12 ASSIVGGVGTQY
. TRBV12-3/TRBV12-4 12 ASSHGSYNSPLH
many TRBV19 11 ASSRREGYEQY
. TRBV6-2/TRBV6-3 14 ASSPPTTEMNTEAF
. TRBV2 11 ASSPRDRHTIY
many TRBV12-3/TRBV12-4 11 ASSPTGTQPQH
. TRBV14 13 ASSQVLAGGYEQY
. TRBV15 15 ATKPGTSGVLEGTQY
many TRBV10-1 14 ASSTGTGDSQETQY
. TRBV19 12 ASSSGRPTGELF
. TRBV9 15 ASSTRGVTEINYGYT
. TRBV2 13 ASRGDTSTGEKLF
. TRBV29-1 13 SVELAEKNTGELF
. TRBV10-3 12 ASKGDRGADTQY
many TRBV12-3/TRBV12-4 12 ASSPPAGSYEQY
few TRBV25-1 12 ASRETGTNTEAF
few TRBV7-9 14 ASRLSGGGHGSPLH
many TRBV29-1 13 SVAGVRGGANVLT